The clone carrying this T cell receptor beta chain qualifies as medium-sized (0.01 to 0.1%). This CDR3 contains 15 residues. The germline V and J ends were trimmed by 4 bases and 5 bases, with 18 bases remaining between them. Germline V gene sequence: CDR1 SGHRS, CDR2 YFSETQ. Treatment specified: randomized to nivolumab then ipilimumab (arm A) or the reverse (arm B). These data belong to a study of sequential checkpoint blockade in melanoma. Clones were sequenced by immunoSEQ multiplex PCR, and TCRdb holds only the in-frame ones, with some missing. The table lists 15,000 to 20,000 clones, around 70% of them singletons.

The clonotype was recovered from a human donor with melanoma. The material sequenced was CD8+ T cells sorted from blood (inferred from file names), taken from a patient given nivolumab and ipilimumab in sequence. The V and J genes are TRBV5-1 and TRBJ1-1, with TRBD1 as a possible D gene (5 bases). CDR3 coding DNA: TGCGCCAGCAGCCCGGGGGGGGAAGCTCGGACTGAAGCTTTCTTT. Its protein is CASSPGGEARTEAFF. The full variable domain, its missing parts supplied by reference TRBV5-1 and TRBJ1-1, is KAGVTQTPRYLIKTRGQQVTLSCSPISGHRSVSWYQQTPGQGLQFLFEYFSETQRNKGNFPGRFSGRQFSNSRSEMNVSTLELGDSALYLCASSPGGEARTEAFFGQGTRLTVV.